This TCR beta chain is from a study of early T cells in non-severe SARS-CoV-2 infection. Looking at the study overall: Sequenced bulk RNA came from whole blood that was unsorted, and chains were unpaired.

CDR1 and CDR2 from the germline V gene are SNHLY and FYNNEI. The CDR3 has 16 amino acids. V was pared by 1 base and J by 0 bases, with 10 bases between. There are a few counts of this clonotype. The antigen remains undetermined. Findings and limits, study-wide: A preference for anti-spike CD8 responses marked VDJdb matching, which missed private and CD4 specificities.

Attachment of unique molecular identifiers was made to individual cDNA molecules. TCRdb reanalysed the 5' RACE reads using MiXCR and keeps one entry per CDR3 protein. The sample has some 57,000 distinct CDR3 sequences, around 9.3% seen once; the top ten hold 4.5%. What was sequenced was whole blood. This receptor was identified in an adult who was a healthcare worker with PCR-confirmed SARS-CoV-2 infection or an uninfected control (not recorded which). This chain connects TRBV2 to TRBJ2-4; TRBD2 is a possible D gene (5 bases). The CDR3 DNA sequence: TGTGCCAGCAGTGAAGATGGCGGACTAGCCAAAAACATTCAGTACTTC. It translates to CASSEDGGLAKNIQYF.